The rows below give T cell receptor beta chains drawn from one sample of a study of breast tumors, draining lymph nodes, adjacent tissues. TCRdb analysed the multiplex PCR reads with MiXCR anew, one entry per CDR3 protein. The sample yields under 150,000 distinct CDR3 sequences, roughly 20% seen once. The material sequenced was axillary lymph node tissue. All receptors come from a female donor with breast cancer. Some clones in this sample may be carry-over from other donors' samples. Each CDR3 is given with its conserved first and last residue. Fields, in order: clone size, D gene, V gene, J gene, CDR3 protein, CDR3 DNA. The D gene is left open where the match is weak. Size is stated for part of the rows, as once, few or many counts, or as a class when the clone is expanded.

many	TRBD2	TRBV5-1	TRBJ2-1	CASSSGGGGTSRHNEQFF	TGCGCCAGCAGCTCCGGAGGGGGCGGGACTAGCCGACACAATGAGCAGTTCTTC
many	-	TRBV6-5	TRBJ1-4	CASSPTTTNEKLFF	TGTGCCAGCAGTCCGACTACAACTAATGAAAAACTGTTTTTT
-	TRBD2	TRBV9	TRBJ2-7	CASSLSGTSYYEQCF	TGTGCCAGCAGCTTGTCCGGGACTAGTTACTACGAGCAGTGCTTC
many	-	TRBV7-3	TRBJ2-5	CASSSGRTETQYF	TGTGCCAGCAGCTCGGGACGGACAGAGACCCAGTACTTC
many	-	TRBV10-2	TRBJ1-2	CASSDSPGLGGYTF	TGCGCCAGCAGTGACTCTCCGGGACTGGGCGGCTACACCTTC
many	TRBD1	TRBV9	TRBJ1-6	CASSPPQGANSPLHF	TGTGCCAGCAGCCCCCCGCAGGGGGCTAATTCACCCCTCCACTTT
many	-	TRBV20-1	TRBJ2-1	CSANRLTRYEQFF	TGCAGTGCTAACCGTTTAACTAGATATGAGCAGTTCTTC
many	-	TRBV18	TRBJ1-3	CASSPNPRTGTIYF	TGTGCCAGCTCACCCAACCCTCGTACAGGGACCATATATTTT
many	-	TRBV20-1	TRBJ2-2	CSARSISLGGGELFF	TGCAGTGCTAGATCCATCAGCCTAGGCGGCGGGGAGCTGTTTTTT
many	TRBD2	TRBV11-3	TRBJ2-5	CASSRGGTTQETQYF	TGTGCCAGCAGCCGCGGGGGGACAACCCAAGAGACCCAGTACTTC
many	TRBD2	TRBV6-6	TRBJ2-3	CASSYGDYRGTTDTQYF	TGTGCCAGCAGTTACGGGGACTATCGGGGAACCACAGATACGCAGTATTTT
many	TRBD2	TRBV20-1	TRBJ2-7	CSATGPRRASGSYEQYF	TGCAGTGCTACGGGACCGCGGAGGGCTAGCGGATCCTACGAGCAGTACTTC
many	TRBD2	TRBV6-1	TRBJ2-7	CASRGAGGLSYEQYF	TGTGCCAGCAGGGGAGCGGGAGGATTATCCTACGAGCAGTACTTC
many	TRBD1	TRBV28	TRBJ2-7	CASSSGGISYEQYF	TGTGCCAGCAGTTCAGGGGGCATTTCCTACGAGCAGTACTTC
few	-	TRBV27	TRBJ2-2	CASSTYRPVEGELFF	TGTGCCAGCAGTACATACAGGCCCGTAGAGGGGGAGCTGTTTTTT
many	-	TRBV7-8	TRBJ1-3	CASSLEEFGTGNTIYF	TGTGCCAGCAGCTTAGAAGAGTTTGGGACTGGAAACACCATATATTTT
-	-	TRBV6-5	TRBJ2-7	CATTLDQSYGQYF	TGTGCCACCACCCTCGACCAATCCTACGGGCAGTACTTC
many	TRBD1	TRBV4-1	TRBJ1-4	CASSQRTGDNEKLFF	TGCGCCAGCAGCCAGAGGACAGGGGATAATGAAAAACTGTTTTTT
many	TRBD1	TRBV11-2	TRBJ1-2	CASSLVFTGGGYTF	TGTGCCAGCAGCTTAGTGTTTACAGGGGGTGGCTACACCTTC
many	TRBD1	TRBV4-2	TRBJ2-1	CASSHPAGQGSHNEQFF	TGTGCCAGCAGCCACCCCGCGGGACAGGGGTCCCACAATGAGCAGTTCTTC
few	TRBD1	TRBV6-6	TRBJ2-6	CASETGSTGANVLTF	TGTGCCAGCGAGACAGGGAGCACCGGGGCCAACGTCCTGACTTTC
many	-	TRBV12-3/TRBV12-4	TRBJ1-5	CASRRHGVGNQPQHF	TGTGCCAGCAGGCGCCATGGGGTCGGCAATCAGCCCCAGCATTTT
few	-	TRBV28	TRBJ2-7	CASSLYSGTLSYEQYF	TGTGCCAGCAGTTTATACTCCGGGACACTCTCCTACGAGCAGTACTTC
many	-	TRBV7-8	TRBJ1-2	CASSLATDIYGYTF	TGTGCCAGCAGCTTAGCAACGGATATCTATGGCTACACCTTC
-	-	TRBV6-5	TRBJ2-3	CASSYSKAWETGPADTQYF	TGTGCCAGCAGTTACTCGAAGGCATGGGAGACAGGCCCAGCAGATACGCAGTATTTT
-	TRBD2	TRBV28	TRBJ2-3	CASSLSPTETSGGSDTQYF	TGTGCCAGCAGTCTCTCCCCGACCGAGACTAGCGGGGGTTCAGATACGCAGTATTTT
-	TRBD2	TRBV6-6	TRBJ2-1	CASSYSTPLAGGPSYNEQFF	TGTGCCAGCAGTTACTCGACCCCACTAGCGGGAGGGCCAAGCTACAATGAGCAGTTCTTC
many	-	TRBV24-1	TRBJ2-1	CATSRGTRTSYNEQFF	TGTGCCACCAGCAGAGGGACTCGAACCTCCTACAATGAGCAGTTCTTC
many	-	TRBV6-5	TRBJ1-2	CASRRTENYGYTF	TGTGCCAGCAGGAGGACAGAAAACTATGGCTACACCTTC
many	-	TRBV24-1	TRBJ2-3	CATSEYGTNTPDTQYF	TGTGCCACCAGTGAGTATGGGACAAACACTCCAGATACGCAGTATTTT
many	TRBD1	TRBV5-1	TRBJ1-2	CASSPTGGNDGYTF	TGCGCCAGCAGCCCGACAGGGGGCAATGATGGCTACACCTTC
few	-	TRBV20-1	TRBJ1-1	CSALRDTEAFF	TGCAGTGCTTTGAGGGACACTGAAGCTTTCTTT
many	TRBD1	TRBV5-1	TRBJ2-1	CASAGQAVYDEQFF	TGCGCCAGCGCCGGACAGGCCGTTTATGATGAGCAGTTCTTC
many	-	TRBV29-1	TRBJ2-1	CSVRARQQFF	TGCAGCGTTCGTGCAAGGCAGCAGTTCTTC
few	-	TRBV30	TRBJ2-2	CAWSRSSGELFF	TGTGCCTGGAGTCGAAGCTCCGGGGAGCTGTTTTTT
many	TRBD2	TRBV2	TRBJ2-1	CASRGTSSLHYNEQFF	TGTGCCAGCAGGGGGACTAGCAGCCTACACTACAATGAGCAGTTCTTC